The source of this T cell receptor (beta chain) is a study of CD8+CD57+ T cells in acquired aplastic anemia. Study-level background: Sorted CD4+ and CD8+ cells yielded roughly 3.1 ug of DNA on average. Regarding the study as a whole: In common between the patients and the controls were around 29 CD8+ CDR3 sequences.

For this clonotype: What it binds is not known.

Those patients picked for sequencing had displayed CD8+CD57+ cell expansion on flow cytometry. All patients were therapy-naive when blood was sampled. Genomic DNA provided the template from which TCR beta VDJ and CDR3 profiles were obtained. TCRdb re-analysed the reads in MiXCR, keeping a single row per CDR3 protein. The sample has around 430,000 distinct CDR3 sequences, less than 35% seen once. Germline V CDR1 and CDR2: MGHRA, YSYEKL. The length of the CDR3 is 16 residues. V was shortened by 4 bases and J by 11 bases, with 24 bases between the two germline ends. The rearrangement uses TRBV4-1 and TRBJ1-3, with D possibly TRBD1 on 5 matching bases. Sample: sorted CD4+, CD8+, or CD8+CD57+ T cells (not recorded which) from PBMCs. The sequence derives from a human donor with aplastic anemia. Here the CDR3 reads CASSRGSGAWGDPIYF. The CDR3 coding sequence is TGCGCCAGCAGCCGAGGAAGTGGGGCCTGGGGGGATCCCATATATTTT.